Shown below are 14 T cell receptor beta chains from a single sample sequenced in a study of cytomegalovirus exposure and HLA in healthy donors. This PCR relied on a set of 60 Vbeta primers and 13 Jbeta primers. Only in-frame clones appear in the TCRdb table, and some are missing; sequencing was by immunoSEQ multiplex PCR. The table includes roughly 220,000 clones, under 85% detected once. The material sequenced was PBMCs. Receptors were obtained from a man over 45 in good health and CMV-seronegative.

This clone showed up just a few times. The rearrangement joins TRBV5-4 to TRBJ2-1; 8 nucleotides match TRBD2. The CDR3 loop spans 15 amino acids. The ends lost 1 base at V and 1 base at J; junction bases unmatched: 1. Germline assignment: CDR1 SGHNT and CDR2 YYREEE (reference sequence). CDR3 nucleotides: TGTGCCAGCAGCTTGTTAGCGGGGTCCTACAATGAGCAGTTCTTC. Its protein is CASSLLAGSYNEQFF.

The rearrangement uses TRBV5-6 and TRBJ2-3, with 9 bases aligning to TRBD1. CDR1 and CDR2 from the germline V gene are SGHDT and YYEEEE. The CDR3 runs 13 residues. V lost 3 bases and J lost 8; bases outside the gene matches: 4. CDR3 nucleotides: TGTGCCAGCAGCTCGCTGACAGGGGGTACGCAGTATTTT. As protein: CASSSLTGGTQYF.

V and J are TRBV25-1 and TRBJ2-1; D remains ambiguous. V lost 1 base and J 0 bases, leaving 10 bases between the germline ends. The CDR3 is made up of 16 amino acids. The germline gives CDR1 MGHDK, CDR2 SYGVNS. In nucleotides, the CDR3 is TGTGCCAGCAGTGAATTGGTCGTGAGCTCCTACAATGAGCAGTTCTTC. It translates to CASSELVVSSYNEQFF.

The genes are TRBV6-1 and TRBJ2-6; possibly TRBD1 for D (5 bases). Germline lookup yields CDR1 MNHNS and CDR2 SASEGT. Trimming stripped 4 bases from V and 2 bases from J, with 9 bases between. There are 15 residues in the CDR3. The CDR3 region is CASSVQGTGANVLTF. The CDR3 DNA follows: TGTGCCAGCAGTGTTCAGGGTACTGGGGCCAACGTCCTGACTTTC.

The V gene is TRBV18, the J gene TRBJ2-7, with TRBD1 matching over 10 bases. Germline CDR1 and CDR2: KGHSH and LQKENI. The CDR3 spans 16 residues. V dropped 3 bases and J dropped 0; count of bases not matched to a gene: 5. The CDR3 DNA is TGTGCCAGCTCACCCAGACAGGGGGCCTCCTCCTACGAGCAGTACTTC. Protein product: CASSPRQGASSYEQYF.

The sample holds one count of this clone. V is TRBV7-9 and J is TRBJ2-3, with D unresolved. V gave up 6 bases and J gave up 4 bases, with 11 bases separating them. This CDR3 is built from 13 residues. CDR1 and CDR2 (germline): SEHNR, FQNEAQ (reference sequence). In nucleotides, the CDR3 is TGTGCCAGCAGAAACGAGCCGTCAGATACGCAGTATTTT. This gives the protein CASRNEPSDTQYF.

This rearrangement joins TRBV7-5 to TRBJ1-4; the table assigns TRBD1, which was not confirmed against the DNA. TRBV7-5 is an annotated pseudogene. This CDR3 spans 13 amino acids. CDR3 sequence (DNA): TGTGTCAGAACCACCCTTGCCAGTGAAAAACTGTTTTTT. Amino acids: CVRTTLASEKLFF.

The chain joins TRBV7-3 to TRBJ1-1, with 9 positions matching TRBD1. The CDR3 has 15 residues. V lost 5 bases and J lost 3; bases outside the gene matches: 7. Germline CDR1 SGHTA, CDR2 FQGTGA. CDR3 amino acids: CASSPTGGTDTEAFF. CDR3 nucleotides: TGTGCCAGCAGCCCGACAGGGGGGACGGACACTGAAGCTTTCTTT. Using reference TRBV7-3 and TRBJ1-1 for the parts outside the CDR3, the full variable domain is GAGVSQTPSNKVTEKGKYVELRCDPISGHTALYWYRQSLGQGPEFLIYFQGTGAADDSGLPNDRFFAVRPEGSVSTLKIQRTERGDSAVYLCASSPTGGTDTEAFFGQGTRLTVV.

The CDR3 reads CAHSGERSNQPQHF. CDR3 nucleotide sequence: TGTGCCCACTCGGGGGAAAGAAGCAATCAGCCCCAGCATTTT. This chain connects TRBV30 to TRBJ1-5; tentatively, D is TRBD1 (5 bases). Germline V gene lookup returns CDR1 GTSNPN and CDR2 SVGIG (reference sequence). The V end was cut by 8 bases, the J end by 1 base, with 15 bases between. The CDR3 is 14 amino acids.

The genes are TRBV28 and TRBJ2-7; 8 bases are shared with TRBD1. The CDR3 is 16 amino acids. Germline lookup yields CDR1 MDHEN and CDR2 SYDVKM. J lost 0 bases, V lost 7 bases, and 11 bases had no gene match. The CDR3 loop reads CASKPTGTGDSYEQYF. In nucleotides, the CDR3 is TGTGCCAGCAAACCAACGGGGACAGGAGACTCCTACGAGCAGTACTTC.

V is TRBV27 and J is TRBJ1-2, with D possibly TRBD1 on 5 matching bases. Per the germline V gene, CDR1 is MNHEY and CDR2 is SMNVEV (reference sequence). Trimming stripped 0 bases from V and 4 bases from J, with 18 bases between. The CDR3 is 17 amino acids. The CDR3 protein is CASSLSGGGPNSYGYTF. DNA of the CDR3: TGTGCCAGCAGTTTATCCGGGGGAGGGCCAAATTCCTATGGCTACACCTTC.

The CDR3 sequence: CASSLGTSGSQETQYF. In DNA form, the CDR3 reads TGTGCCAGCAGCTTGGGAACTAGCGGGAGCCAAGAGACCCAGTACTTC. The gene calls are TRBV5-4 and TRBJ2-5; the match to TRBD2 covers 11 bases. The trim removed 0 bases at V and 1 base at J, leaving 2 bases unmatched. This CDR3 has 16 residues. The V gene's germline CDR1 is SGHNT and CDR2 YYREEE (reference sequence).

This clone was observed a few times. The rearrangement links TRBV5-4 to TRBJ1-1; perhaps TRBD1 as D (5 bases). The CDR3 runs 14 residues. V was trimmed by 0 bases and J by 0 bases, leaving 6 bases between them. In germline, CDR1 is SGHNT, CDR2 YYREEE (reference sequence). The CDR3 region is CASSLAGMNTEAFF. The CDR3 DNA follows: TGTGCCAGCAGCTTGGCAGGGATGAACACTGAAGCTTTCTTT. Combining the CDR3 with reference TRBV5-4 and TRBJ1-1 gives the whole variable domain ETGVTQSPTHLIKTRGQQVTLRCSSQSGHNTVSWYQQALGQGPQFIFQYYREEENGRGNFPPRFSGLQFPNYSSELNVNALELDDSALYLCASSLAGMNTEAFFGQGTRLTVV.

This clone has just one count. The chain is built from TRBV18 and TRBJ1-5, with D possibly being TRBD1 (6 bases). V shed 0 bases and J shed 2 bases, with 14 bases lying between them. The CDR3 totals 17 residues. Germline CDR1 reads KGHSH; CDR2 reads LQKENI. In DNA form, the CDR3 reads TGTGCCAGCTCACCACCGGGACACGAGGGCGGCAATCAGCCCCAGCATTTT. This translates into CASSPPGHEGGNQPQHF.